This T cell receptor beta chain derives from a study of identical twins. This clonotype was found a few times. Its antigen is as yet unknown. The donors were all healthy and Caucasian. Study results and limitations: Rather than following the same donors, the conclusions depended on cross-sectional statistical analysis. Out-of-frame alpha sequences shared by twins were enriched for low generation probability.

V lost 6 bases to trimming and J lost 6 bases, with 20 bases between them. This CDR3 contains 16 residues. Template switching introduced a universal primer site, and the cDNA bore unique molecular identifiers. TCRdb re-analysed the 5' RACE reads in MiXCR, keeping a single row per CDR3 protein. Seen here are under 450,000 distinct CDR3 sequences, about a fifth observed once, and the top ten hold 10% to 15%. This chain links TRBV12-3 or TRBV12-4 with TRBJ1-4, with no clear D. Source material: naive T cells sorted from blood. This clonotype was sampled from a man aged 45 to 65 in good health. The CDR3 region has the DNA TGTGCCAGCAGCCTTTTTGTATCCGCTCGGGATGAAAAACTGTTTTTT. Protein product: CASSLFVSARDEKLFF.